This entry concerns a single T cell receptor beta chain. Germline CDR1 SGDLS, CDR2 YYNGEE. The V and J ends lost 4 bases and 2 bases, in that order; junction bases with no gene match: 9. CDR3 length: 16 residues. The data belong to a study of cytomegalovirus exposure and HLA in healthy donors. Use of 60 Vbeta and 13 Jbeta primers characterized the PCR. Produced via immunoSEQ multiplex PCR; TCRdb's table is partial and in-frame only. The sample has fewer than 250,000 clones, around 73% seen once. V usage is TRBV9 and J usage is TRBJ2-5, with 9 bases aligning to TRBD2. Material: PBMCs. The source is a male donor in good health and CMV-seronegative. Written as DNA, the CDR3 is TGTGCCAGCAGCCCTAGCGGGGCTAGCCCTCAAGAGACCCAGTACTTC. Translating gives CASSPSGASPQETQYF.